Listed below are T cell receptor beta chains from one sample, sequenced in a study of blood T cell repertoires in COVID-19. The data were produced by immunoSEQ multiplex PCR, yet TCRdb's version contains in-frame clones alone and is incomplete. The sample lists about 91,000 clones, around 80% occurring once. Material for sequencing was peripheral blood. These receptors were taken from a middle-aged man with active or convalescent COVID-19. Each CDR3 is given with its conserved first and last residue. The order of the fields is CDR3 length, V gene, clone size, J gene, D gene, CDR3 protein, CDR3 DNA. A D gene is named only where the DNA matches it firmly. Rows may omit the clone size; those that give it use once, few, many or a size class.

>15|TRBV28|.|TRBJ2-7|.
CASSLGGGSSYEQYF
TGTGCCAGCAGTTTGGGGGGTGGGAGCTCCTACGAGCAGTACTTC
>14|TRBV7-9|.|TRBJ1-2|.
CASSLRDGDYGYTF
TGTGCCAGCAGCCTCCGGGATGGCGACTATGGCTACACCTTC
>15|TRBV11-2|few|TRBJ1-3|.
CASSLMAYSGNTIYF
TGTGCCAGCAGCTTAATGGCTTACTCTGGAAACACCATATATTTT
>14|TRBV18|.|TRBJ1-1|.
CASSPPQGSTEAFF
TGTGCCAGCTCACCACCCCAGGGGTCCACTGAAGCTTTCTTT
>15|TRBV7-7|.|TRBJ2-1|.
CASSLGGGPYNEQFF
TGTGCCAGCAGCTTAGGTGGCGGCCCTTACAATGAGCAGTTCTTC
>14|TRBV29-1|.|TRBJ1-2|TRBD1
CSVRGQGANYGYTF
TGCAGCGTTAGGGGACAGGGGGCTAACTATGGCTACACCTTC
>14|TRBV24-1|.|TRBJ1-5|TRBD1
CATRQTGNNQPQHF
TGTGCCACCAGACAGACAGGGAATAATCAGCCCCAGCATTTT
>16|TRBV4-1|.|TRBJ1-2|TRBD1
CASSQGVGTAYYGYTF
TGCGCCAGCAGCCAAGGAGTAGGGACAGCTTACTATGGCTACACCTTC
>13|TRBV19|.|TRBJ1-1|.
CASSDSRYTEAFF
TGTGCCAGTAGCGACAGCCGGTACACTGAAGCTTTCTTT
>14|TRBV5-1|once|TRBJ1-5|TRBD1
CASSLGQGVQPQHF
TGCGCCAGCAGCTTGGGACAGGGGGTTCAGCCCCAGCATTTT
>14|TRBV27|.|TRBJ1-5|.
CASSSQLSNQPQHF
TGTGCCAGCAGTTCCCAACTAAGCAATCAGCCCCAGCATTTT
>14|TRBV10-1|.|TRBJ2-3|TRBD2
CASSSGGDTDTQYF
TGCGCCAGCAGTAGCGGGGGAGACACAGATACGCAGTATTTT
>14|TRBV10-3|.|TRBJ1-4|.
CAISDGGGNEKLFF
TGTGCCATCAGTGACGGGGGTGGTAATGAAAAACTGTTTTTT
>15|TRBV6-6|few|TRBJ2-3|TRBD2
CASRQGLVYTDTQYF
TGTGCCAGCAGGCAGGGACTAGTGTACACAGATACGCAGTATTTT
>18|TRBV19|.|TRBJ2-6|TRBD1
CASSAGTGVFSGANVLTF
TGTGCCAGTAGCGCCGGGACAGGGGTTTTCTCTGGGGCCAACGTCCTGACTTTC
>17|TRBV19|.|TRBJ2-1|TRBD1
CASSGGQGTPPYNEQFF
TGTGCCAGTAGTGGGGGACAGGGGACCCCTCCCTACAATGAGCAGTTCTTC
>13|TRBV30|.|TRBJ1-5|.
CAWTGQNNQPQHF
TGTGCCTGGACTGGGCAGAACAATCAGCCCCAGCATTTT
>14|TRBV7-2|.|TRBJ1-4|TRBD1
CASNPGQGNEKLFF
TGTGCCAGCAACCCGGGACAGGGGAATGAAAAACTGTTTTTT
>13|TRBV12-3/TRBV12-4|few|TRBJ2-7|.
CASSLQGAYEQYF
TGTGCCAGCAGTTTACAAGGGGCCTACGAGCAGTACTTC
>15|TRBV18|.|TRBJ2-2|.
CASSPQGPDTGELFF
TGTGCCAGCTCACCGCAGGGTCCGGACACCGGGGAGCTGTTTTTT
>17|TRBV24-1|.|TRBJ2-2|.
CATSDLTNGLATGELFF
TGTGCCACCAGTGATTTGACCAACGGGTTGGCCACCGGGGAGCTGTTTTTT
>14|TRBV6-2/TRBV6-3|.|TRBJ2-7|.
CASSYPPASVWQYF
TGTGCCAGCAGTTACCCCCCGGCTAGCGTATGGCAGTACTTC
>14|TRBV3-1/TRBV3-2|.|TRBJ2-7|.
CATPREQAVNEQYF
TGTGCCACCCCAAGGGAACAGGCGGTCAACGAGCAGTACTTC
>13|TRBV19|.|TRBJ1-2|.
CASSSTGQGGYTF
TGTGCCAGTAGTTCTACAGGGCAGGGTGGCTACACCTTC
>16|TRBV10-2|.|TRBJ2-7|TRBD1
CASRSDRGLLNYEQYF
TGCGCCAGCAGATCCGACAGGGGTCTTTTGAACTACGAGCAGTACTTC
>15|TRBV5-5|.|TRBJ2-7|TRBD1
CASSLDRGGSYEQYF
TGTGCCAGCAGCCTTGACAGGGGGGGGTCCTACGAGCAGTACTTC
>15|TRBV28|.|TRBJ1-4|.
CASSFGVALNEKLFF
TGTGCCAGCAGTTTCGGGGTGGCCCTTAATGAAAAACTGTTTTTT
>12|TRBV12-3/TRBV12-4|.|TRBJ1-5|.
CASNQFNQPQHF
TGTGCCAGCAATCAGTTTAATCAGCCCCAGCATTTT
>14|TRBV5-4|.|TRBJ1-2|.
CASSSWEGSHGYTF
TGTGCCAGCAGCTCCTGGGAGGGATCCCATGGCTACACCTTC
>15|TRBV6-5|once|TRBJ1-1|TRBD1
CASSSPGQGNTEAFF
TGTGCCAGCAGTAGTCCGGGACAGGGAAACACTGAAGCTTTCTTT
>15|TRBV28|.|TRBJ2-7|TRBD1
CASSYRGLLSYEQYF
TGTGCCAGCAGTTACAGGGGCCTGCTATCCTACGAGCAGTACTTC
>15|TRBV10-2|few|TRBJ2-3|.
CASSESAVPGDTQYF
TGCGCCAGCAGTGAGTCGGCGGTCCCGGGAGATACGCAGTATTTT
>19|TRBV4-1|.|TRBJ2-6|TRBD1
CASSTRDRGSHSGANVLTF
TGCGCCAGCAGCACTAGAGACAGGGGCAGTCACTCTGGGGCCAACGTCCTGACTTTC
>13|TRBV27|.|TRBJ1-2|TRBD1
CASSPRQGYGYTF
TGTGCCAGCAGTCCTCGACAGGGTTATGGCTACACCTTC
>14|TRBV6-2/TRBV6-3|.|TRBJ2-1|.
CASSSRQDYNEQFF
TGTGCCAGCAGTTCAAGACAGGATTACAATGAGCAGTTCTTC
>14|TRBV30|.|TRBJ1-5|.
CAWSVTGLNQPQHF
TGTGCCTGGAGTGTAACAGGGCTCAATCAGCCCCAGCATTTT
>15|TRBV28|once|TRBJ2-2|.
CASSLLQGGTGELFF
TGTGCCAGCAGTTTATTACAGGGGGGGACCGGGGAGCTGTTTTTT
>15|TRBV2|.|TRBJ1-2|TRBD1
CASSQQGRTNYGYTF
TGTGCCAGCAGCCAACAGGGGCGCACTAACTATGGCTACACCTTC
>16|TRBV6-5|.|TRBJ1-6|.
CTSSYSGNPRDSPLHF
TGTACCAGCAGTTACTCCGGGAACCCTAGAGATTCACCCCTCCACTTT
>14|TRBV19|.|TRBJ2-2|TRBD1
CASSSTGVTGELFF
TGTGCCAGTAGCTCGACAGGGGTGACCGGGGAGCTGTTTTTT
>11|TRBV2|.|TRBJ2-2|.
CASSPDRELFF
TGTGCCAGCAGCCCCGACAGGGAGCTGTTTTTT
>17|TRBV24-1|.|TRBJ2-5|TRBD2
CATSDLTLRGIQETQYF
TGTGCCACCAGTGATTTAACCCTGCGGGGGATACAAGAGACCCAGTACTTC
>15|TRBV4-1|.|TRBJ1-2|TRBD1
CASSHPARGNYGYTF
TGCGCCAGCAGCCATCCCGCCAGGGGGAACTATGGCTACACCTTC
>18|TRBV6-1|.|TRBJ2-5|TRBD1
CASSELAGGITGSETQYF
TGTGCCAGCAGTGAACTGGCAGGGGGCATTACAGGATCAGAGACCCAGTACTTC
>12|TRBV30|.|TRBJ2-7|.
CAWGPGSYEQYF
TGTGCCTGGGGTCCGGGATCCTACGAGCAGTACTTC
>16|TRBV30|.|TRBJ1-1|.
CAWSGQALSMNTEAFF
TGTGCCTGGAGTGGACAGGCGCTATCCATGAACACTGAAGCTTTCTTT
>15|TRBV5-5|.|TRBJ2-7|TRBD2
CASSPTTSGGYEQYF
TGTGCCAGCAGCCCCACCACTAGCGGGGGGTACGAGCAGTACTTC
>14|TRBV3-1/TRBV3-2|.|TRBJ1-5|TRBD1
CASKGQGADQPQHF
TGTGCCAGCAAAGGACAGGGCGCAGATCAGCCCCAGCATTTT
>15|TRBV24-1|.|TRBJ2-1|.
CATSDYTAYYNEQFF
TGTGCCACCAGTGATTATACAGCCTACTACAATGAGCAGTTCTTC
>11|TRBV14|once|TRBJ2-1|.
CATQGVAEQFF
TGTGCCACTCAAGGGGTTGCTGAGCAGTTCTTC